These T cell receptor beta chains were read from a single sample in a study of blood T cell repertoires in COVID-19. Clones were sequenced by immunoSEQ multiplex PCR, and TCRdb holds only the in-frame ones, with some missing. Of about 350,000 clones in the sample, approximately 90% were seen once. Material for sequencing was peripheral blood. The receptors stem from a man in his thirties or forties with COVID-19, enrolled during active disease. Each CDR3 is given with its conserved first and last residue. Each record gives: V gene, J gene, clone size, D gene, CDR3 DNA, CDR3 protein. D genes are given only for firm matches. Size tells how often a clone was seen (once, few, many) or the class of an expanded clone, and some rows leave it out.

TRBV9	TRBJ1-2	once	NA	TGTGCCAGCAGCGCCATGGGGGGGCAGGACTATGGCTACACCTTC	CASSAMGGQDYGYTF
TRBV12-3/TRBV12-4	TRBJ2-7	NA	NA	TGTGCCAGCAGTGACAGCTACGAGCAGTACTTC	CASSDSYEQYF
TRBV5-1	TRBJ2-5	NA	NA	TGCGCCAGCAGCAGGGCGGGGAGTCAAGAGACCCAGTACTTC	CASSRAGSQETQYF
TRBV4-1	TRBJ2-1	NA	TRBD2	TGCGCCAGCAGCCAAGATCGAAGCGGGGGCGCCTACAATGAGCAGTTCTTC	CASSQDRSGGAYNEQFF
TRBV24-1	TRBJ2-2	NA	NA	TGTGCCACCAGTGATTTTCAGGGATTGGGTCGAGCCGGGGAGCTGTTTTTT	CATSDFQGLGRAGELFF
TRBV18	TRBJ2-7	few	TRBD1	TGTGCCAGCTCACCCCGGGACAGGTCAGGGGAGCAGTACTTC	CASSPRDRSGEQYF
TRBV6-5	TRBJ1-1	NA	TRBD1	TGTGCCAGCGGCGACAGGGGCAGGCCCTTAGAAGCTTTCTTT	CASGDRGRPLEAFF
TRBV3-1/TRBV3-2	TRBJ2-1	NA	TRBD2	TGTGCCAGCAGCCCAGCTCTCGGGGAAGGGACTAGCGGGAGGTACAATGAGCAGTTCTTC	CASSPALGEGTSGRYNEQFF
TRBV18	TRBJ1-6	NA	NA	TGTGCCAGCTCACCCTTGAGGTCTGAGAATTCACCCCTCCACTTT	CASSPLRSENSPLHF
TRBV24-1	TRBJ2-7	once	TRBD2	TGTGCCATCGGACTAGCGGGAGGCGAGCAGTACTTC	CAIGLAGGEQYF